A selection of T cell receptor beta chains follows, all from one sample in a study of blood T cell repertoires in COVID-19. Method: immunoSEQ multiplex PCR; TCRdb's copy keeps in-frame clones and lacks some. The repertoire includes roughly 350,000 clones, around 87% of them detected once, and about 10% sits in the top ten. The sequencing input was peripheral blood. The receptors were sampled from a woman in her twenties or thirties with COVID-19, enrolled during active disease. CDR3s include the opening cysteine and the closing phenylalanine or tryptophan. The D gene is left open where the match is weak. A row's size may be missing; if present it is once, few, many or a size class.

cdr3_length j_call v_call d_call clone_size cdr3_aa cdr3_nt
15 TRBJ2-1 TRBV6-6 . . CATFNTGSSYNEQFF TGTGCCACCTTCAATACAGGGAGCTCCTACAATGAGCAGTTCTTC
14 TRBJ2-2 TRBV6-2/TRBV6-3 TRBD2 . CASSWLAGGGELFF TGTGCCAGCAGTTGGCTAGCGGGGGGCGGGGAGCTGTTTTTT
15 TRBJ2-1 TRBV24-1 . . CATGLGSLSYNEQFF TGTGCCACAGGACTGGGCAGCTTGTCGTACAATGAGCAGTTCTTC
12 TRBJ1-2 TRBV29-1 . . CSAGRRENGYTF TGCAGCGCCGGGCGGAGGGAGAATGGCTACACCTTC
13 TRBJ2-7 TRBV28 . . CASITSGVVEQYF TGTGCCAGCATCACAAGCGGTGTCGTCGAGCAGTACTTC
15 TRBJ2-1 TRBV11-3 TRBD2 . CASSLRASGANEQFF TGTGCCAGCAGCTTACGGGCTAGCGGGGCGAATGAGCAGTTCTTC
15 TRBJ2-7 TRBV30 TRBD2 . CAWRPRWTSGREQYF TGTGCCTGGAGACCTCGCTGGACTAGCGGGCGCGAGCAGTACTTC
12 TRBJ2-2 TRBV2 . once CASRESAGELFF TGTGCCAGCAGGGAAAGTGCGGGGGAGCTGTTTTTT
16 TRBJ2-7 TRBV7-6 TRBD2 . CASSLGGAGANYEQYF TGTGCCAGCAGCTTAGGTGGGGCGGGAGCAAACTACGAGCAGTACTTC
19 TRBJ1-5 TRBV19 TRBD1 . CASSLGPGTGGSWGQPQHF TGTGCCAGTAGTTTGGGTCCCGGGACAGGGGGATCATGGGGTCAGCCCCAGCATTTT
16 TRBJ2-7 TRBV29-1 . . CSVDIRPGTLSYEQYF TGCAGCGTTGACATACGCCCCGGGACATTGTCTTACGAGCAGTACTTC
13 TRBJ2-5 TRBV19 TRBD1 . CASRGQGGETQYF TGTGCCAGTAGGGGACAGGGGGGAGAGACCCAGTACTTC
16 TRBJ2-7 TRBV11-2 TRBD2 . CASSLVTSGSSYEQYF TGTGCCAGCAGCTTAGTGACTAGCGGGAGCTCCTACGAGCAGTACTTC
15 TRBJ2-5 TRBV20-1 TRBD2 . CSASAGGRYEETQYF TGCAGTGCTAGTGCGGGAGGGCGATACGAAGAGACCCAGTACTTC